Listed below are T cell receptor beta chains from one sample, sequenced in a study of T-cell reconstitution after alpha-beta-depleted transplantation in children. TCRdb processed the PCR reads anew with MiXCR; each CDR3 protein has one entry. The sample holds about 110,000 distinct CDR3 sequences, approximately 6.6% seen once. Sequences were derived from PBMCs, mostly from graft donor cells, sampled 360 days after TCRalphabeta/CD19-depleted stem cell transplant. These receptor sequences come from a male patient aged 2 to 10 who had a stem cell transplant for acute lymphoblastic leukemia, so the T cells may come from the graft donor. CDR3s include the opening cysteine and the closing phenylalanine or tryptophan. D genes are given only for firm matches. Clone sizes are given selectively: once, few, many, or a class where the clone is expanded.

TRBJ1-4,NA,TRBV20-1,NA,TGCAGTGCTACGTCTCGAACAACTAATGAAAAACTGTTTTTT,CSATSRTTNEKLFF
TRBJ1-5,NA,TRBV25-1,NA,TGTGCCAGCAGTGTAAAGGGGGGCCCCCAGCATTTT,CASSVKGGPQHF
TRBJ2-7,NA,TRBV12-3/TRBV12-4,many,TGTGCCAGCAGTTTGGGAGTAGGGTGGGAGCAGTACTTC,CASSLGVGWEQYF
TRBJ1-1,TRBD1,TRBV4-3,NA,TGCGCCAGCAGCCAAACTATCCGGGACAGGGGGAGTGAAGCTTTCTTT,CASSQTIRDRGSEAFF
TRBJ2-2,TRBD1,TRBV7-6,NA,TGTGCCAGCAGCTCACACCCGGGACAGGGGAACACCGGGGAGCTGTTTTTT,CASSSHPGQGNTGELFF
TRBJ1-6,NA,TRBV9,NA,TGTGCCAGCAGCGTAGAAGAACCCCCCTATAATTCACCCCTCCACTTT,CASSVEEPPYNSPLHF
TRBJ2-1,NA,TRBV4-3,many,TGCGCCAGCAGCCAAGGAGTAGGCGGGTTGGCCAATGAGCAGTTCTTC,CASSQGVGGLANEQFF
TRBJ2-5,TRBD2,TRBV20-1,many,TGCAGTGCTAGAGTCCCCGGGACTAGCGGATATTATGATCAAGAGACCCAGTACTTC,CSARVPGTSGYYDQETQYF
TRBJ2-7,TRBD1,TRBV6-2/TRBV6-3,many,TGTGCCAGCAGTTACTCCAACAGGGGCTACGAGCAGTACTTC,CASSYSNRGYEQYF
TRBJ2-1,NA,TRBV7-6,many,TGTGCCAGCAGCTTCCCTTACAATGAGCAGTTCTTC,CASSFPYNEQFF
TRBJ2-5,TRBD2,TRBV7-3,many,TGTGCCAGCAGCTCTAGCGGGAGAGAGACCCAGTACTTC,CASSSSGRETQYF
TRBJ2-2,TRBD1,TRBV28,many,TGTGCCAGCAGTCTTCTGACAGGGTCCACCGGGGAGCTGTTTTTT,CASSLLTGSTGELFF
TRBJ2-2,NA,TRBV27,few,TGTGCCAGCAGTCCTAGCCGGAGGGGCACCGGGGAGCTGTTTTTT,CASSPSRRGTGELFF
TRBJ2-7,TRBD2,TRBV7-9,NA,TGTGCCAGCAGCCACGTAAAAAGCGGGGGTCAGTACTTC,CASSHVKSGGQYF
TRBJ2-7,NA,TRBV5-1,NA,TGCGCCAGCAGCTTAATACAGGGGGGGCAGCACGAGCAGTACTTC,CASSLIQGGQHEQYF
TRBJ1-5,NA,TRBV7-2,NA,TGTGCCAGCGGCTTAGCGGGGAAGGGTAAGCCCCAGCATTTT,CASGLAGKGKPQHF
TRBJ1-2,TRBD1,TRBV4-3,many,TGCGCCAGCAGCCAATCACCAGGGGGTAGTGGCTATGGCTACACCTTC,CASSQSPGGSGYGYTF
TRBJ2-2,TRBD1,TRBV12-3/TRBV12-4,few,TGTGCCAGCACCATGCCCGGGACAGGGGGCACCGGGGAGCTGTTTTTT,CASTMPGTGGTGELFF
TRBJ2-3,TRBD1,TRBV7-9,NA,TGTGCCAGCACCCCTCCCGCGGGACAGGGCACAGATACGCAGTATTTT,CASTPPAGQGTDTQYF
TRBJ2-4,NA,TRBV5-6,NA,TGTGCCAGCAGCTTGGGAGGGGGGGGACACAAAAACATTCAGTACTTC,CASSLGGGGHKNIQYF
TRBJ1-3,NA,TRBV28,many,TGTGCCAGCAGTTTGATTTTCGGAAACACCATATATTTT,CASSLIFGNTIYF
TRBJ2-3,NA,TRBV12-3/TRBV12-4,many,TGTGCCAGCCTGAGGGGGGGGGGCACAGATACGCAGTATTTT,CASLRGGGTDTQYF
TRBJ2-5,NA,TRBV15,many,TGTGCCACCAGCAGAGATCGGAAGGGAGAGACCCAGTACTTC,CATSRDRKGETQYF
TRBJ2-3,TRBD2,TRBV29-1,many,TGCAGCGTTTCGGGGGGGCAGATAGATACGCAGTATTTT,CSVSGGQIDTQYF
TRBJ2-1,NA,TRBV9,few,TGTGCCAGCAGCGTAGGGGCCGGGTACAATGAGCAGTTCTTC,CASSVGAGYNEQFF
TRBJ2-3,NA,TRBV5-1,NA,TGCGCCAGCAGCTTCGATCCCTCTCCCAGCGGAGGGAGCACAGATACGCAGTATTTT,CASSFDPSPSGGSTDTQYF
TRBJ2-1,NA,TRBV20-1,many,TGCAGTGCTAGAGGGGCAGGTCTCTACAATGAGCAGTTCTTC,CSARGAGLYNEQFF
TRBJ2-3,NA,TRBV14,many,TGTGCCAGCAGCCAGTTCGGGGGAGATACGCAGTATTTT,CASSQFGGDTQYF
TRBJ2-1,NA,TRBV7-9,many,TGTGCCAGCAGCTCACTAGAGACGGTCTCCTACAATGAGCAGTTCTTC,CASSSLETVSYNEQFF
TRBJ1-5,TRBD1,TRBV7-8,many,TGTGCCAGCAGCTTAGATGGACAGGGAAGTCAGCCCCAGCATTTT,CASSLDGQGSQPQHF
TRBJ1-1,NA,TRBV5-8,few,TGTGCCAGCAGGAGGGCTCCCATGAACACTGAAGCTTTCTTT,CASRRAPMNTEAFF
TRBJ2-1,TRBD2,TRBV9,many,TGTGCCAGCAGCGTAGGGGGGGGTAAGCAGTTCTTC,CASSVGGGKQFF
TRBJ2-1,TRBD1,TRBV6-5,many,TGTGCCAGCAGTTACGCGGACAGGGGGACGTACAATGAGCAGTTCTTC,CASSYADRGTYNEQFF
TRBJ2-3,NA,TRBV28,few,TGTGCCAGCAGATCCTTGCCGGGACCGTTAGTAGGGCAGTATTTT,CASRSLPGPLVGQYF
TRBJ2-2,NA,TRBV14,many,TGTGCCAGCAGCCAAGCGTTTGCCACCGGGGAGCTGTTTTTT,CASSQAFATGELFF
TRBJ2-5,TRBD1,TRBV12-3/TRBV12-4,few,TGTGCCAGCAGTTTCAGGGGGCACCAAGAGACCCAGTACTTC,CASSFRGHQETQYF
TRBJ2-1,NA,TRBV20-1,many,TGCAGTGCTCCCCTCCCTTCCCCGTTCAGCTCCTACAATGAGCAGTTCTTC,CSAPLPSPFSSYNEQFF
TRBJ2-7,NA,TRBV28,few,TGTGCCAGCAGTTTGAGTTTGGGGGCTATGAACGAGCAGTACTTC,CASSLSLGAMNEQYF
TRBJ2-3,TRBD1,TRBV5-1,many,TGCGCCAGCAGCACCTGGACAGGGGGTGCAGATACGCAGTATTTT,CASSTWTGGADTQYF
TRBJ2-3,NA,TRBV4-3,NA,TGCGCCAGCAGCCAATTAGATAACAGGGTCACAGATACGCAGTATTTT,CASSQLDNRVTDTQYF
TRBJ2-7,TRBD1,TRBV10-2,NA,TGCGCCAGCAGTGATGGGACAGGGCACTACGAGCAGTACTTC,CASSDGTGHYEQYF
TRBJ2-2,NA,TRBV6-2/TRBV6-3,many,TGTGCCAGCAGTTACTCTGCGGGACCGGCCGGGGAGCTGTTTTTT,CASSYSAGPAGELFF
TRBJ2-3,TRBD2,TRBV4-2,many,TGTGCCAGCAGTCCCGGACTAGCGGGGGGGCACGATACGCAGTATTTT,CASSPGLAGGHDTQYF
TRBJ2-3,NA,TRBV24-1,many,TGTGCCACCAGTGCCCTAGGGTTCACAGATACGCAGTATTTT,CATSALGFTDTQYF
TRBJ2-5,NA,TRBV6-4,many,TGTGCCAGCAGTGACTCTGGGCAAGAGACCCAGTACTTC,CASSDSGQETQYF
TRBJ2-3,TRBD2,TRBV6-5,NA,TGTGCCAGCAGTTACGGAGCGGGGCCGGGGGATACGCAGTATTTT,CASSYGAGPGDTQYF
TRBJ2-3,TRBD1,TRBV13,NA,TGTGCCAGCAGCTCCAGGGGGCGAGGAGACCTCTATACGCAGTATTTT,CASSSRGRGDLYTQYF
TRBJ2-7,TRBD2,TRBV12-3/TRBV12-4,many,TGTGCCAGCAGTTCCCGACTAGCGGGTTCCTACGAGCAGTACTTC,CASSSRLAGSYEQYF